This T cell receptor (beta chain) comes out of a study of blood T cell repertoires in COVID-19. Across the study: Nucleic acid was either cDNA or gDNA, and it came from T cells, B-cell-depleted T cells, or PBMCs.

Assay used: immunoSEQ multiplex PCR; TCRdb lists only in-frame clones, some missing. The sample holds hundreds of thousands of clones, around 87% seen once. This CDR3 has 15 residues. V was pared by 0 bases and J by 4 bases, with 12 bases between. Germline loops: CDR1 LGHDT, CDR2 YNNKEL (reference sequence). This TCR was sampled from a woman aged 45 to 65 who had recovered from COVID-19. The chain has TRBV3-1 (or the pseudogene TRBV3-2) and TRBJ1-2; D unclear. Material: PBMCs or T cells enriched from blood (not recorded which). In nucleotides, the CDR3 is TGTGCCAGCAGCCAAGAAGGCCGGGTTTTCTATGGCTACACCTTC. It translates to CASSQEGRVFYGYTF.